The 21 T cell receptor beta chains in this list originate from one sample, sequenced in a study of blood T cell repertoires in COVID-19. Method: immunoSEQ multiplex PCR; TCRdb's copy keeps in-frame clones and lacks some. The sample has about 160,000 clones; around 82% are singletons. The sample taken for sequencing was peripheral blood. Source of these receptors: a man at least 80 years old with COVID-19, enrolled during active disease.

This chain connects TRBV2 to TRBJ2-2, with D maybe TRBD2 (6 bases). Trimming removed 2 bases at V and 4 bases at J, with 17 bases between. The CDR3 is 17 amino acids. Per germline, CDR1 SNHLY and CDR2 FYNNEI. The CDR3, as DNA: TGTGCCAGCAGTGAAAACTCCTTGCGGGGTGGCACCGGGGAGCTGTTTTTT. It yields the protein CASSENSLRGGTGELFF. The whole variable domain, filled in from reference TRBV2 and TRBJ2-2, reads EPEVTQTPSHQVTQMGQEVILRCVPISNHLYFYWYRQILGQKVEFLVSFYNNEISEKSEIFDDQFSVERPDGSNFTLKIRSTKLEDSAMYFCASSENSLRGGTGELFFGEGSRLTVL.

The rearrangement links TRBV10-3 to TRBJ1-1; the D gene is possibly TRBD1 (6 bases). Germline V gives CDR1 ENHRY, CDR2 SYGVKD. V lost 10 bases, J lost 0 bases, and 21 bases lay in between. The CDR3 has 16 residues. The CDR3 region is CATYDRLFPMNTEAFF. In DNA, the CDR3 is TGTGCCACCTACGACAGGCTTTTTCCGATGAACACTGAAGCTTTCTTT.

The chain carries TRBV24-1 and TRBJ1-2; 9 nucleotides match TRBD1. V lost 2 bases and J lost 6; bases outside the gene matches: 6. In germline, CDR1 is KGHDR, CDR2 SFDVKD. The CDR3 has 15 residues. This CDR3 is CATSDSGQGTNGYTF. In DNA, the CDR3 is TGTGCCACCAGTGATTCGGGACAGGGAACAAATGGCTACACCTTC.

The genes are TRBV15 and TRBJ1-3, with D unresolved. The germline V gene encodes CDR1 LNHNV and CDR2 YYDKDF (reference sequence). The V end was cut by 0 bases, the J end by 0 bases, with 9 bases between. The CDR3 loop spans 16 amino acids. CDR3 coding DNA: TGTGCCACCAGCAGAGATTTAGGGAGCTCTGGAAACACCATATATTTT. Protein product: CATSRDLGSSGNTIYF.

V and J are TRBV12-3 or TRBV12-4 and TRBJ1-1, with D hard to call. This CDR3 contains 11 residues. V shed 1 base and J shed 11 bases, with 8 bases lying between them. The CDR3 is CASSLGGVAFF. As DNA, the CDR3 is TGTGCCAGCAGTTTAGGGGGAGTCGCTTTCTTT.

The chain employs TRBV11-3 and TRBJ1-1, with 10 positions matching TRBD1. The CDR3 runs 15 residues. V shed 5 bases and J 5 bases; nucleotides not matched to a gene: 8. Germline V lookup: CDR1 SGHNT, CDR2 YENEEA. The CDR3, as DNA: TGTGCCAGCAGCGAGATTGGACAGGGGGGAACTGAAGCTTTCTTT. This codes for CASSEIGQGGTEAFF.

This clone was seen just once. The rearrangement links TRBV19 to TRBJ1-4; the D gene is possibly TRBD1 (6 bases). Trimming cost V 6 bases and J 0 bases, with 14 bases left between them. This CDR3 contains 16 residues. Germline assignment: CDR1 LNHDA and CDR2 SQIVND (reference sequence). CDR3 sequence reads: CASRSGQPTTNEKLFF. The CDR3 DNA reads TGTGCCAGTAGATCCGGACAGCCGACAACTAATGAAAAACTGTTTTTT.

The chain links TRBV23-1 to TRBJ1-3; D call uncertain. TRBV23-1 is treated as an ORF (open reading frame) with a function not yet certain. Trimming cost V 4 bases and J 0 bases, with 7 bases left between them. This CDR3 has 14 amino acids. The CDR3: CASSRYSSGNTIYF. The CDR3 DNA follows: TGCGCCAGCAGTCGATACAGCTCTGGAAACACCATATATTTT.

The V call is TRBV7-9, the J call TRBJ2-3; 7 positions match TRBD1. With 4 bases clipped from V and 6 bases from J, the junction kept 13 bases outside the gene matches. CDR1 is SEHNR and CDR2 is FQNEAQ in the germline V gene (reference sequence). The CDR3 runs 16 residues. CDR3 residues: CASSYHRDRAGDTQYF. As DNA, the CDR3 is TGTGCCAGCAGCTACCACCGGGACAGAGCCGGGGATACGCAGTATTTT. Supplemented by reference TRBV7-9 and TRBJ2-3, the full variable domain reads DTGVSQNPRHKITKRGQNVTFRCDPISEHNRLYWYRQTLGQGPEFLTYFQNEAQLEKSRLLSDRFSAERPKGSFSTLEIQRTEQGDSAMYLCASSYHRDRAGDTQYFGPGTRLTVL.

This sequence joins TRBV11-2 and TRBJ2-7, with TRBD1 matching 8 bases. V shed 1 base and J 2 bases; nucleotides not matched to a gene: 4. This CDR3 comprises 15 residues. The germline gives CDR1 SGHAT, CDR2 FQNNGV. This chain's CDR3 is CASSLGRDRTYEQYF. The CDR3 coding sequence is TGTGCCAGCAGCTTAGGTCGGGACAGGACCTACGAGCAGTACTTC.

The rearrangement joins TRBV6-6 to TRBJ1-1, with D perhaps TRBD1 (5 bases). The V gene's germline CDR1 is MNHNY and CDR2 SVGAGI (reference sequence). The CDR3 has 14 residues. The V and J ends lost 5 bases and 4 bases respectively, with 14 bases between them. DNA of the CDR3: TGTGCCAGCAGTAGAGGGGAGGGATTCACTGAAGCTTTCTTT. Encoded protein: CASSRGEGFTEAFF.

V is TRBV6-5 and J is TRBJ2-7; D may be TRBD1 (6 bases). Germline assignment: CDR1 MNHEY and CDR2 SVGAGI. The CDR3 spans 13 residues. V was cut by 4 bases and J by 6 bases, with 13 bases left in between. The CDR3 sequence is CASSSNRDGEQYF. DNA for the CDR3: TGTGCCAGCAGTTCCAACAGGGATGGCGAGCAGTACTTC.

This clone was seen a few times. The gene calls are TRBV5-6 and TRBJ2-7, with D perhaps matching TRBD2 (5 bases). Trimming stripped 5 bases from V and 2 bases from J, with 17 bases between. From germline, CDR1 is SGHDT and CDR2 YYEEEE. The length of the CDR3 is 15 residues. CDR3 coding DNA: TGTGCCAGCAGACCCCCGGGCGGAGGCCCCTACGAGCAGTACTTC. Translating it yields CASRPPGGGPYEQYF.

V usage is TRBV25-1 and J usage is TRBJ1-2; D perhaps matches TRBD1 (5 bases). This CDR3 spans 13 amino acids. Germline V gene sequence: CDR1 MGHDK, CDR2 SYGVNS. Between the trimmed V and J ends, which lost 3 bases and 6 bases, there was a span of 11 bases. CDR3: CASSDPGWDGYTF. CDR3 coding DNA: TGTGCCAGCAGTGACCCAGGGTGGGATGGCTACACCTTC.

The genes are TRBV7-7 and TRBJ2-5; tentative D call: TRBD1 (5 bases). Between the trimmed V and J ends, which lost 5 bases and 5 bases, there was a span of 15 bases. Germline V gene data show CDR1 as SSHAT and CDR2 as FNYEAQ (reference sequence). This CDR3 region has 14 residues. Written as DNA, the CDR3 is TGTGCCAGCAGCAACCCAGGGTATTCGGAGACCCAGTACTTC. Its protein is CASSNPGYSETQYF.

This clone has a single count. The chain combines TRBV7-2 with TRBJ1-3, with 7 bases that match TRBD1. The trim removed 5 bases at V and 8 bases at J, leaving 12 bases unmatched. This CDR3 is built from 15 residues. Looked up from germline, CDR1 is SGHTA and CDR2 is FQGNSA. The CDR3 DNA is TGTGCCAGCAGCCGTAACCATGGGCAGGGGGACACCATATATTTT. Amino acid sequence: CASSRNHGQGDTIYF.

This rearrangement joins TRBV6-4 to TRBJ1-5; maybe TRBD1 (6 bases). Germline V gene lookup returns CDR1 MRHNA and CDR2 SNTAGT. Trimming shortened V by 1 base and J by 0 bases, and 19 bases separated the two germline ends. The CDR3 loop spans 19 amino acids. The chain's CDR3 is CASSDYRLQGDDSNQPQHF. Here the CDR3 DNA reads TGTGCCAGCAGTGACTACCGGCTACAGGGAGACGATAGCAATCAGCCCCAGCATTTT.

V gene TRBV6-2 or TRBV6-3 combines with J gene TRBJ2-2; 8 positions match TRBD1. The junction had 11 bases not matched to a gene; V was cut back by 6 bases and J by 2 bases. The CDR3 sequence is 17 residues long. Germline V gives CDR1 MNHEY, CDR2 SVGEGT. The CDR3 loop is CASSTFKGQANTGELFF. In DNA, the CDR3 is TGTGCCAGCAGCACGTTTAAGGGACAGGCTAACACCGGGGAGCTGTTTTTT.

This chain uses TRBV2 with TRBJ1-5, with 7 bases matching TRBD1. The CDR3 is made up of 13 amino acids. CDR1 SNHLY and CDR2 FYNNEI come from the germline V gene. The ends lost 6 bases at V and 5 bases at J; junction bases unmatched: 4. CDR3 amino acids: CASRADRDQPQHF. The CDR3 DNA sequence: TGTGCCAGCAGGGCCGACAGGGATCAGCCCCAGCATTTT.

The chain carries TRBV19 and TRBJ2-3, with 9 positions matching TRBD1. Germline CDR1 and CDR2: LNHDA and SQIVND (reference sequence). The CDR3 contains 16 residues. The junction had 6 bases not matched to a gene; V was cut back by 5 bases and J by 0 bases. CDR3 sequence: CASSPRGQGSTDTQYF. CDR3 bases: TGTGCCAGTAGTCCCCGAGGACAGGGGAGCACAGATACGCAGTATTTT. Full variable domain (rest looked up from reference TRBV19 and TRBJ2-3): DGGITQSPKYLFRKEGQNVTLSCEQNLNHDAMYWYRQDPGQGLRLIYYSQIVNDFQKGDIAEGYSVSREKKESFPLTVTSAQKNPTAFYLCASSPRGQGSTDTQYFGPGTRLTVL.

The chain is built from TRBV7-8 and TRBJ2-3; 10 bases fit TRBD2. The germline V gene has CDR1 SGHVS and CDR2 FQNEAQ. The CDR3 is made up of 15 amino acids. J was trimmed by 3 bases and V by 4 bases; bases with no gene match: 4. CDR3 in amino acids: CASSWLAGETDTQYF. DNA of the CDR3: TGTGCCAGCAGCTGGCTAGCGGGGGAGACAGATACGCAGTATTTT.